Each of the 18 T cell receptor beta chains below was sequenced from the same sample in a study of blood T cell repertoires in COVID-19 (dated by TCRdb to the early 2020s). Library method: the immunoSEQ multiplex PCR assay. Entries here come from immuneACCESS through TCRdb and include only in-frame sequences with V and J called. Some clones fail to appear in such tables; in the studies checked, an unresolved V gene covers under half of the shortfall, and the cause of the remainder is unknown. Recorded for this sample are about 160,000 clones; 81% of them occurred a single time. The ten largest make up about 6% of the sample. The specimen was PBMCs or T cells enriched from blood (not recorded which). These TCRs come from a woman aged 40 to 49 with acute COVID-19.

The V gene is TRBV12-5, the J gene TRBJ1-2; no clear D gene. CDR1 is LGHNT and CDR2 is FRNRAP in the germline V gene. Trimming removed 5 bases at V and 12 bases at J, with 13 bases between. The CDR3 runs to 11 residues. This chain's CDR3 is CASGLDTPHTF. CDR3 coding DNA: TGTGCTAGTGGTCTTGACACTCCCCACACCTTC.

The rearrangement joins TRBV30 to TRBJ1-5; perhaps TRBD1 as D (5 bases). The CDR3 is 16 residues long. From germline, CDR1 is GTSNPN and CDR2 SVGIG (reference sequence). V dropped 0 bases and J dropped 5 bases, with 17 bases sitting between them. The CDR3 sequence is CAWSVGISGYDQPQHF. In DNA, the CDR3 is TGTGCCTGGAGTGTAGGAATTTCAGGGTACGATCAGCCCCAGCATTTT.

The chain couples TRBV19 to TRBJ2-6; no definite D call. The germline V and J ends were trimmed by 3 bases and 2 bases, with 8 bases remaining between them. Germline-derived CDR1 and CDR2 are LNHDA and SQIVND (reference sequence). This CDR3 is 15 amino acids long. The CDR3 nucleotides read TGTGCCAGTAGTATCGTTTATACTGGGGCCAACGTCCTGACTTTC. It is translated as CASSIVYTGANVLTF.

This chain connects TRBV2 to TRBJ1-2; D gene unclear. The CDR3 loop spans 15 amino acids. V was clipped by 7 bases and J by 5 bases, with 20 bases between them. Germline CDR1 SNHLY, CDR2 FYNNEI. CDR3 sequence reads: CASTNSGVSLYGYTF. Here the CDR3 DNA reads TGTGCCAGCACGAACAGTGGTGTTTCCCTGTATGGCTACACCTTC. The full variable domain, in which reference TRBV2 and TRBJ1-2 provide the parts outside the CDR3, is EPEVTQTPSHQVTQMGQEVILRCVPISNHLYFYWYRQILGQKVEFLVSFYNNEISEKSEIFDDQFSVERPDGSNFTLKIRSTKLEDSAMYFCASTNSGVSLYGYTFGSGTRLTVV.

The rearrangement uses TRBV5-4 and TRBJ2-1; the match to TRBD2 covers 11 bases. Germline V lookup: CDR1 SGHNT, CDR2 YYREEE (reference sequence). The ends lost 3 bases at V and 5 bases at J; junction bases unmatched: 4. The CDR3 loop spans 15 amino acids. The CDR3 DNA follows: TGTGCCAGCAGCTCCGAGGGACTAGCGGACAATGAGCAGTTCTTC. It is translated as CASSSEGLADNEQFF.

CDR3 residues: CASSLVAGGFYEQYF. CDR3 in DNA: TGCGCCAGCAGCTTGGTTGCGGGGGGCTTCTACGAGCAGTACTTC. V is TRBV5-1 and J is TRBJ2-7; TRBD2 agrees at 8 bases. V dropped 0 bases and J dropped 3; count of bases not matched to a gene: 5. The CDR3 runs to 15 residues. Per germline, CDR1 SGHRS and CDR2 YFSETQ.

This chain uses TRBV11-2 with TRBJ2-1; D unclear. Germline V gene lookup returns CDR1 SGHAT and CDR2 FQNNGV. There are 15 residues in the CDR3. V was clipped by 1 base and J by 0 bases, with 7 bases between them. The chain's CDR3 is CASSLGAGSYNEQFF. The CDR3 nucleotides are TGTGCCAGCAGCTTAGGGGCTGGCTCCTACAATGAGCAGTTCTTC.

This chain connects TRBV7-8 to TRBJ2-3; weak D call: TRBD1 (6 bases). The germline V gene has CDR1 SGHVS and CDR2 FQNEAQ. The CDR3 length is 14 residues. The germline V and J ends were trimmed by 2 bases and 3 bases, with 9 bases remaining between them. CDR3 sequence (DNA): TGTGCCAGCAGCTTACAGGGGTGGACAGATACGCAGTATTTT. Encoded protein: CASSLQGWTDTQYF.

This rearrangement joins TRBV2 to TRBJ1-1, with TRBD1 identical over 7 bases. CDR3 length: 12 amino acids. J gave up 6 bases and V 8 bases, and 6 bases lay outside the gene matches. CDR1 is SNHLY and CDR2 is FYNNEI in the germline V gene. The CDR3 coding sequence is TGTGCCAGCGAGGGGGCCGGTGCTGAAGCTTTCTTT. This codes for CASEGAGAEAFF.

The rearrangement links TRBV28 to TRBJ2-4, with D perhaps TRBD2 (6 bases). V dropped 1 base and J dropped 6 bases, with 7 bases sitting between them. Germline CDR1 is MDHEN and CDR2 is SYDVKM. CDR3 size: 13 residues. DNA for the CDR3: TGTGCCAGCAGTTTATTCGGGGGAAACATTCAGTACTTC. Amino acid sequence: CASSLFGGNIQYF.

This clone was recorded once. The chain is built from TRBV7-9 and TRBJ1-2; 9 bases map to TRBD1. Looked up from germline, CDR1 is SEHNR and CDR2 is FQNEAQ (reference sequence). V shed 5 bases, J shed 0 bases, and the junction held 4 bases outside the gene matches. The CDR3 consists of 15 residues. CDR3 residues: CASSKGTGTNYGYTF. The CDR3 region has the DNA TGTGCCAGCAGCAAGGGGACAGGGACTAACTATGGCTACACCTTC. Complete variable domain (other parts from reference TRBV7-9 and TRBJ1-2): DTGVSQNPRHKITKRGQNVTFRCDPISEHNRLYWYRQTLGQGPEFLTYFQNEAQLEKSRLLSDRFSAERPKGSFSTLEIQRTEQGDSAMYLCASSKGTGTNYGYTFGSGTRLTVV.

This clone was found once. The CDR3 DNA reads TGTGCCAGCAGCTTAGGGGGACAGCCCCTCTATGGCTACACCTTC. Encoded protein: CASSLGGQPLYGYTF. The chain uses TRBV7-9 and TRBJ1-2; 7 bases align to TRBD1. Germline V gene sequence: CDR1 SEHNR, CDR2 FQNEAQ (reference sequence). V gave up 1 base and J gave up 4 bases; unmatched junction bases: 6. The CDR3 sequence is 15 residues long.

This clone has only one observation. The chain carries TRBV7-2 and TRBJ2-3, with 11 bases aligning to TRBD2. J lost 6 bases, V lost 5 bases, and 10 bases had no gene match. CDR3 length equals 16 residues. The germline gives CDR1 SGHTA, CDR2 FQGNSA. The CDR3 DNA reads TGTGCCAGCAGCCCAAGACTAGCGGGAAATTCTGATACGCAGTATTTT. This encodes CASSPRLAGNSDTQYF.

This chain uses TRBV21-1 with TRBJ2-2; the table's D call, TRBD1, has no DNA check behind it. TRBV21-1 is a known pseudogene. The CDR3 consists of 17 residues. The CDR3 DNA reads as TGTGCCAGCAGCTCGAATGGGGCAGGGGGGAGGACCGGGGAGCTGTTTTTT. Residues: CASSSNGAGGRTGELFF.

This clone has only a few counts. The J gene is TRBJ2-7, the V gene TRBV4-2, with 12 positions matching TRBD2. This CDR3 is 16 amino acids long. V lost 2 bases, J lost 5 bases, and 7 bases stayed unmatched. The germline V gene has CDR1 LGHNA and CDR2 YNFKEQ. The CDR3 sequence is CASSQSYGLAGNEQYF. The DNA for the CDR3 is TGTGCCAGCAGCCAATCTTATGGACTAGCGGGAAACGAGCAGTACTTC.

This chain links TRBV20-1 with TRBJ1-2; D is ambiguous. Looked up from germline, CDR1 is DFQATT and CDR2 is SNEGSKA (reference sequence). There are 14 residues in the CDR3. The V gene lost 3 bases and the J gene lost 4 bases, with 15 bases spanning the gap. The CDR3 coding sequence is TGCAGTGCTAGTGAAGTGGGCGTGGGCTATGGCTACACCTTC. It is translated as CSASEVGVGYGYTF.

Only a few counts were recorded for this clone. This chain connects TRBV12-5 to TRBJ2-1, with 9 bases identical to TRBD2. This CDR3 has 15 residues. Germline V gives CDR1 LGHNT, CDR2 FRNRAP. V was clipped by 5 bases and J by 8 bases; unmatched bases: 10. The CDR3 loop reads CASGGEREVIDEQFF. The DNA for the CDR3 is TGTGCTAGTGGTGGCGAGCGGGAGGTCATAGATGAGCAGTTCTTC.

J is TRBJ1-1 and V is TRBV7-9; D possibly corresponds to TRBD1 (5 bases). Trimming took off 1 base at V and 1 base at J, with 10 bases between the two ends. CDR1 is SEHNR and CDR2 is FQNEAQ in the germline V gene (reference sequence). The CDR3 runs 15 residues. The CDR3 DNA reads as TGTGCCAGCAGCTTAGAACCAGGGCAGAACACTGAAGCTTTCTTT. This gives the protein CASSLEPGQNTEAFF.